The following is a T cell receptor (beta chain) sequence with its context. Its matching antigen is unknown. The CDR3 extends over 16 amino acids. Germline loops: CDR1 SGHDN, CDR2 FVKESK. V gave up 4 bases and J gave up 4 bases, with 17 bases separating them. The data were obtained in a study of post-analysis software for immune sequencing data. Findings and limits, study-wide: In patients, TRBV5-6, TRBV5-1 and TRBV20-1 belonged to four or five TRBV segments found more frequently than in controls.

The library was made from cDNA and included unique molecular identifiers. MiXCR, run by TCRdb on the PCR reads, gives a single entry per CDR3 protein. The table shows about 560,000 distinct CDR3 sequences, with roughly 47% occurring only once. The source is a girl aged 5-17 years with multiple sclerosis. The V call is TRBV14, the J call TRBJ2-1, with a weak D call TRBD1 (6 bases). The sample comprised blood. The CDR3 region is CASSPPGRGTYNEQFF. In DNA, the CDR3 is TGTGCCAGCAGCCCCCCTGGCAGGGGTACTTACAATGAGCAGTTCTTC.